This is a list of T cell receptor beta chains from one sample in a study of cytomegalovirus exposure and HLA in healthy donors. The assay was immunoSEQ multiplex PCR, and TCRdb's table has in-frame clones only and misses some. The repertoire has under 250,000 clones, 75% to 80% of them found once; the top ten carry 1.5% to 2%. Sample: PBMCs. The source of these receptors is a male donor in good health and CMV-seronegative. The CDR3 runs from the conserved cysteine through the conserved F or W. Fields, in order: J gene, D gene, CDR3 length, clone size, V gene, CDR3 protein, CDR3 DNA. A D gene is named only where the DNA matches it firmly. Not all rows give a size; the values are once, few, many and, for expanded clones, a class.

j_call: TRBJ1-5
d_call: TRBD1
cdr3_length: 15
clone_size: NA
v_call: TRBV6-4
cdr3_aa: CASGGQGALGQPQHF
cdr3_nt: TGTGCCAGCGGAGGACAGGGGGCGCTGGGGCAGCCCCAGCATTTT

j_call: TRBJ1-2
d_call: TRBD1
cdr3_length: 16
clone_size: NA
v_call: TRBV28
cdr3_aa: CASSSIYLDRGGGYTF
cdr3_nt: TGTGCCAGCAGCTCTATTTATCTGGACAGGGGTGGAGGCTACACCTTC

j_call: TRBJ2-7
d_call: TRBD1
cdr3_length: 16
clone_size: NA
v_call: TRBV7-8
cdr3_aa: CASSLALVGQGYEQYF
cdr3_nt: TGTGCCAGCAGCTTAGCTCTAGTAGGACAGGGGTACGAGCAGTACTTC

j_call: TRBJ1-5
d_call: NA
cdr3_length: 14
clone_size: NA
v_call: TRBV19
cdr3_aa: CASQAGRRNQPQHF
cdr3_nt: TGTGCCTCCCAAGCGGGGAGACGCAATCAGCCCCAGCATTTT

j_call: TRBJ1-2
d_call: NA
cdr3_length: 16
clone_size: NA
v_call: TRBV4-3
cdr3_aa: CASSQDLAGSTYGYTF
cdr3_nt: TGCGCCAGCAGCCAAGATCTGGCAGGGTCTACCTATGGCTACACCTTC

j_call: TRBJ2-7
d_call: TRBD1
cdr3_length: 14
clone_size: few
v_call: TRBV4-1
cdr3_aa: CASSHRDRMNEQYF
cdr3_nt: TGCGCCAGCAGCCACCGGGACAGGATGAACGAGCAGTACTTC

j_call: TRBJ1-2
d_call: NA
cdr3_length: 14
clone_size: NA
v_call: TRBV30
cdr3_aa: CAWRWGKGVYGYTF
cdr3_nt: TGTGCCTGGAGATGGGGCAAGGGTGTCTATGGCTACACCTTC

j_call: TRBJ2-7
d_call: TRBD2
cdr3_length: 14
clone_size: large
v_call: TRBV5-4
cdr3_aa: CASSNREGSYEQYF
cdr3_nt: TGTGCCAGCAGCAATCGGGAGGGCTCCTACGAGCAGTACTTC

j_call: TRBJ1-2
d_call: NA
cdr3_length: 13
clone_size: NA
v_call: TRBV9
cdr3_aa: CASSVTPGRGYTF
cdr3_nt: TGTGCCAGCAGCGTAACCCCCGGTCGGGGCTACACCTTC

j_call: TRBJ2-3
d_call: TRBD1
cdr3_length: 14
clone_size: once
v_call: TRBV15
cdr3_aa: CATSGQGPTDTQYF
cdr3_nt: TGTGCCACCAGCGGACAGGGCCCCACAGATACGCAGTATTTT

j_call: TRBJ2-7
d_call: NA
cdr3_length: 15
clone_size: NA
v_call: TRBV9
cdr3_aa: CASSVGSGASYEQYF
cdr3_nt: TGTGCCAGCAGCGTAGGGTCGGGAGCGTCCTACGAGCAGTACTTC

j_call: TRBJ1-2
d_call: TRBD1
cdr3_length: 15
clone_size: NA
v_call: TRBV5-6
cdr3_aa: CASTPTGTGGNGYTF
cdr3_nt: TGTGCCAGCACCCCGACAGGGACAGGGGGAAATGGCTACACCTTC

j_call: TRBJ2-5
d_call: TRBD2
cdr3_length: 14
clone_size: NA
v_call: TRBV30
cdr3_aa: CAWSGGRAVETQYF
cdr3_nt: TGTGCCTGGAGTGGCGGGAGGGCCGTAGAGACCCAGTACTTC

j_call: TRBJ2-1
d_call: NA
cdr3_length: 15
clone_size: NA
v_call: TRBV7-9
cdr3_aa: CASSPPWRADNEQFF
cdr3_nt: TGTGCCAGCAGCCCCCCTTGGCGGGCGGACAATGAGCAGTTCTTC

j_call: TRBJ1-1
d_call: NA
cdr3_length: 16
clone_size: once
v_call: TRBV9
cdr3_aa: CASSVAEGRSATEAFF
cdr3_nt: TGTGCCAGCAGCGTAGCTGAGGGAAGGTCTGCAACTGAAGCTTTCTTT

j_call: TRBJ1-4
d_call: NA
cdr3_length: 16
clone_size: NA
v_call: TRBV5-1
cdr3_aa: CASSLGDIFSGEKLFF
cdr3_nt: TGCGCCAGCAGCCTCGGGGACATCTTCTCGGGTGAAAAACTGTTTTTT

j_call: TRBJ1-2
d_call: TRBD1
cdr3_length: 12
clone_size: NA
v_call: TRBV19
cdr3_aa: CASRPQGSGYTF
cdr3_nt: TGTGCCAGTAGGCCACAGGGGAGCGGCTACACCTTC

j_call: TRBJ1-1
d_call: NA
cdr3_length: 13
clone_size: NA
v_call: TRBV15
cdr3_aa: CATSRDRSTEAFF
cdr3_nt: TGTGCCACCAGCAGAGATCGGAGCACTGAAGCTTTCTTT

j_call: TRBJ2-2
d_call: TRBD1
cdr3_length: 14
clone_size: NA
v_call: TRBV11-2
cdr3_aa: CASSIPGGTGELFF
cdr3_nt: TGTGCCAGCAGTATTCCAGGGGGCACCGGGGAGCTGTTTTTT

j_call: TRBJ1-5
d_call: TRBD1
cdr3_length: 16
clone_size: NA
v_call: TRBV7-2
cdr3_aa: CASSFGQERSNQPQHF
cdr3_nt: TGTGCCAGCAGCTTTGGACAGGAACGTAGCAATCAGCCCCAGCATTTT

j_call: TRBJ1-6
d_call: TRBD1
cdr3_length: 15
clone_size: few
v_call: TRBV5-4
cdr3_aa: CASSSGTGTGSPLHF
cdr3_nt: TGTGCCAGCAGCTCCGGGACAGGGACGGGGTCACCCCTCCACTTT

j_call: TRBJ1-2
d_call: TRBD1
cdr3_length: 11
clone_size: NA
v_call: TRBV20-1
cdr3_aa: CSATQGGGYTF
cdr3_nt: TGCAGTGCTACCCAGGGGGGTGGCTACACCTTC